Below are 21 T cell receptor beta chains sequenced from a single sample in a study of blood T cell repertoires in COVID-19. The repertoire was sequenced with immunoSEQ multiplex PCR; TCRdb's copy has only in-frame clones and lacks some. Of about 190,000 clones in the sample, 80% to 90% were seen once. Sequencing was done on a sample of peripheral blood. All receptors derive from a man younger than 40 with acute or convalescent COVID-19.

This chain links TRBV20-1 with TRBJ2-7; TRBD1 is a possible D gene (6 bases). Germline CDR1 DFQATT, CDR2 SNEGSKA (reference sequence). Trimming took 5 bases from V and 3 from J, leaving 17 bases between them. The CDR3 is made up of 14 amino acids. The CDR3 region is CSACGPGHCYEQYF. In DNA, the CDR3 is TGCAGTGCTTGTGGTCCGGGACACTGCTACGAGCAGTACTTC.

This clone was seen a few times. V and J are TRBV2 and TRBJ1-6; D gene ambiguous. Trimming took 6 bases from V and 7 from J, leaving 13 bases between them. There are 14 residues in the CDR3. Germline CDR1 reads SNHLY; CDR2 reads FYNNEI. The CDR3 sequence is CASRGRVSNSPLHF. In nucleotides, the CDR3 is TGTGCCAGCAGGGGGAGGGTCTCAAATTCACCCCTCCACTTT. Full variable domain (missing parts from reference TRBV2 and TRBJ1-6): EPEVTQTPSHQVTQMGQEVILRCVPISNHLYFYWYRQILGQKVEFLVSFYNNEISEKSEIFDDQFSVERPDGSNFTLKIRSTKLEDSAMYFCASRGRVSNSPLHFGNGTRLTVT.

The gene calls are TRBV12-3 or TRBV12-4 and TRBJ2-1; TRBD2 aligns across 7 bases. The CDR3 has 13 amino acids. V gave up 5 bases and J gave up 9 bases; unmatched junction bases: 7. CDR3 protein: CASSTWGGSEQFF. DNA for the CDR3: TGTGCCAGCAGTACCTGGGGGGGGTCTGAGCAGTTCTTC.

The chain employs TRBV5-4 and TRBJ1-6; 11 bases fit TRBD1. Unmatched junction bases numbered 12, after V lost 4 bases and J lost 12 bases. Germline CDR1 is SGHNT and CDR2 is YYREEE (reference sequence). This CDR3 region has 16 residues. The chain's CDR3 is CASSPPGDRGSGPLHF. DNA for the CDR3: TGTGCCAGCAGCCCCCCCGGGGACAGGGGGTCAGGACCCCTCCACTTT.

This chain joins TRBV30 and TRBJ1-5, with D unresolved. V was trimmed by 2 bases and J by 3 bases, leaving 5 bases between them. The CDR3 sequence is 12 residues long. The germline CDR1 and CDR2 sequences are GTSNPN and SVGIG (reference sequence). The CDR3 DNA reads as TGTGCCTGGAGTATACTCAATCAGCCCCAGCATTTT. Translating it yields CAWSILNQPQHF. The full variable domain, completed using reference TRBV30 and TRBJ1-5, is SQTIHQWPATLVQPVGSPLSLECTVEGTSNPNLYWYRQAAGRGLQLLFYSVGIGQISSEVPQNLSASRPQDRQFILSSKKLLLSDSGFYLCAWSILNQPQHFGDGTRLSIL.

The chain combines TRBV6-6 with TRBJ2-5; 8 bases match TRBD1. V lost 6 bases to trimming and J lost 4 bases; unmatched junction nucleotides: 7. The CDR3 totals 14 residues. CDR1 is MNHNY, CDR2 SVGAGI, per germline (reference sequence). The CDR3 nucleotides are TGTGCCAGCAGCGACAGGGGCCCTCCAGAGACCCAGTACTTC. Translation gives CASSDRGPPETQYF.

This chain connects TRBV19 to TRBJ2-1, with 7 bases aligning to TRBD2. V lost 4 bases and J lost 7; bases outside the gene matches: 13. From germline, CDR1 is LNHDA and CDR2 SQIVND (reference sequence). CDR3 length: 16 amino acids. The CDR3 is CASSSIAGLRSNEQFF. In DNA form, the CDR3 reads TGTGCCAGTAGTAGTATAGCGGGCTTGAGGTCAAATGAGCAGTTCTTC.

This chain uses TRBV3-1 (or the pseudogene TRBV3-2) with TRBJ1-1; D is ambiguous. Germline CDR1 is LGHDT and CDR2 is YNNKEL (reference sequence). The CDR3 covers 15 residues. Trimming pared 0 bases from V and 6 bases from J, leaving 14 bases between. Written as DNA, the CDR3 is TGTGCCAGCAGCCAAGATTTACTCCCCGGGGCTGAAGCTTTCTTT. Protein product: CASSQDLLPGAEAFF.

This sequence joins TRBV25-1 and TRBJ1-1, with D possibly TRBD1 on 6 matching bases. The V end lost 1 base, the J end lost 4 bases, and 13 bases lay between the germline ends. This CDR3 is built from 15 residues. Germline V gives CDR1 MGHDK, CDR2 SYGVNS. The CDR3 is CASSELVLGGTEAFF. The CDR3 DNA reads TGTGCCAGCAGTGAATTGGTGTTAGGGGGCACTGAAGCTTTCTTT.

The J gene is TRBJ2-3, the V gene TRBV5-1; 13 positions match TRBD2. The V and J ends lost 7 bases and 5 bases, in that order; junction bases with no gene match: 16. The length of the CDR3 is 18 residues. Germline V gene lookup returns CDR1 SGHRS and CDR2 YFSETQ. Written as DNA, the CDR3 is TGCGCCAGCTCACTAGCGGGGGGGCTAGGCCAGCGGGGAGATACGCAGTATTTT. The encoded protein is CASSLAGGLGQRGDTQYF. Filled out from reference TRBV5-1 and TRBJ2-3, the complete variable domain reads KAGVTQTPRYLIKTRGQQVTLSCSPISGHRSVSWYQQTPGQGLQFLFEYFSETQRNKGNFPGRFSGRQFSNSRSEMNVSTLELGDSALYLCASSLAGGLGQRGDTQYFGPGTRLTVL.

On this clone itself: Different DNA sequences within this sample yield the same CDR3. This sequence joins TRBV28 and TRBJ1-3; unclear D gene. The CDR3 has 13 residues. Germline CDR1 MDHEN, CDR2 SYDVKM. Trimming left V 6 bases short and J 0 bases short, with 6 bases between. This CDR3 is CASSFFSGNTIYF. In DNA, the CDR3 is TGTGCCAGCAGCTTCTTCTCTGGAAACACCATATATTTT.

The chain couples TRBV6-6 to TRBJ1-2; possible D gene TRBD1, 5 bases. Trimming pared 4 bases from V and 2 bases from J, leaving 11 bases between. This CDR3 region has 14 residues. CDR1 is MNHNY and CDR2 is SVGAGI in the germline V gene (reference sequence). CDR3 region: CASSSEQANYGYTF. As DNA, the CDR3 is TGTGCCAGCAGTTCGGAACAGGCAAACTATGGCTACACCTTC.

CDR3 sequence reads: CASTRTGSPTGELFF. The CDR3 DNA reads TGTGCCAGCACTAGGACAGGGTCTCCCACCGGGGAGCTGTTTTTT. V usage is TRBV6-5 and J usage is TRBJ2-2; 8 nucleotides line up with TRBD1. CDR1 MNHEY and CDR2 SVGAGI come from the germline V gene. The V gene end was trimmed by 7 bases and the J gene end by 4 bases; junction bases not matched to a gene: 8. This CDR3 comprises 15 residues.

The CDR3 DNA reads as TGTGCCAGCAGTAAGGACAGGACGAACTATGGCTACACCTTC. Amino acids: CASSKDRTNYGYTF. This chain connects TRBV2 to TRBJ1-2; 7 positions agree with TRBD1. The CDR3 length is 14 residues. Germline V lookup: CDR1 SNHLY, CDR2 FYNNEI. Trimming removed 5 bases from V and 2 bases from J; junction bases left unmatched: 5.

The V gene is TRBV6-2 or TRBV6-3, the J gene TRBJ1-5; D not resolved. The V end was cut by 4 bases, the J end by 5 bases, with 6 bases between. Germline CDR1 MNHEY, CDR2 SVGEGT. The length of the CDR3 is 12 residues. CDR3 loop: CASSFYYQPQHF. CDR3 DNA: TGTGCCAGCAGTTTCTATTATCAGCCCCAGCATTTT.

This CDR3 is CASSQSRGRNEAFF. In nucleotides, the CDR3 is TGCGCCAGCAGTCAATCCAGGGGACGTAACGAAGCTTTCTTT. The chain recombines TRBV23-1 with TRBJ1-1; weak D call: TRBD1 (6 bases). TRBV23-1 is known as an ORF, though its function is uncertain. The germline V and J ends were trimmed by 0 bases and 8 bases, with 13 bases remaining between them. The CDR3 spans 14 residues.

This clone has a handful of counts. The chain carries TRBV28 and TRBJ1-1; 7 bases agree with TRBD1. The CDR3 consists of 15 residues. Unmatched junction bases numbered 5, after V lost 4 bases and J lost 0 bases. Germline assignment: CDR1 MDHEN and CDR2 SYDVKM. CDR3 bases: TGTGCCAGCAGTTCATCCGACAGGGTGAACACTGAAGCTTTCTTT. This encodes CASSSSDRVNTEAFF.

The chain joins TRBV28 to TRBJ1-1; tentatively, D is TRBD1 (5 bases). The CDR3 totals 13 residues. Germline V gene sequence: CDR1 MDHEN, CDR2 SYDVKM. Trimming stripped 2 bases from V and 8 bases from J, with 12 bases between. CDR3: CASSLQGRKEAFF. The CDR3 nucleotides are TGTGCCAGCAGTTTACAGGGTAGGAAGGAAGCTTTCTTT.

The genes are TRBV14 and TRBJ2-1, with D tentatively TRBD2 (6 bases). Trimming cost V 4 bases and J 4 bases, with 14 bases left between them. CDR1 is SGHDN and CDR2 is FVKESK in the germline V gene. There are 15 residues in the CDR3. Written as DNA, the CDR3 is TGTGCCAGCAGCCGCCAGGGACTTTCGTACAATGAGCAGTTCTTC. Translating it yields CASSRQGLSYNEQFF.

The chain is built from TRBV10-3 and TRBJ2-5, with D possibly being TRBD2 (5 bases). Germline assignment: CDR1 ENHRY and CDR2 SYGVKD. The V and J ends lost 0 bases and 3 bases respectively, with 8 bases between them. The CDR3 totals 14 residues. In DNA form, the CDR3 reads TGTGCCATCAGTGAGTCATCCGGGAAAGAGACCCAGTACTTC. Protein sequence: CAISESSGKETQYF.

V is TRBV5-1 and J is TRBJ2-6; D might be TRBD2 (6 bases). V lost 0 bases and J lost 0, with 10 bases in between. The CDR3 contains 17 residues. The germline V gene encodes CDR1 SGHRS and CDR2 YFSETQ. The CDR3 protein is CASSLVGGTSGANVLTF. The DNA of the CDR3 is TGCGCCAGCAGCTTGGTGGGGGGTACCTCTGGGGCCAACGTCCTGACTTTC.